This T cell receptor (beta chain) derives from a study of blood T cells in healthy people across ages. CDR1 SEHNR and CDR2 FQNEAQ come from the germline V gene (reference sequence). This CDR3 is built from 14 residues. Trimming took 5 bases from V and 6 from J; bases not matched to a gene: 6. The use of a sample-barcoded 5' primer and a J-beta primer mix characterized a second PCR of roughly 6 to 11 cycles. A single record per CDR3 protein comes from TCRdb applying MiXCR to the 5' RACE reads. Of hundreds of thousands of distinct CDR3 sequences detected, roughly 44% appear once; the ten largest clones hold roughly 19%.

This clonotype originated in a man aged 55 to 70 in good health. The sequencing input was blood. This chain connects TRBV7-9 to TRBJ1-2; TRBD1 aligns across 10 bases. CDR3 nucleotide sequence: TGTGCCAGCAGCCACGGACAGGGGGGGGATGGCTACACCTTC. Protein: CASSHGQGGDGYTF.